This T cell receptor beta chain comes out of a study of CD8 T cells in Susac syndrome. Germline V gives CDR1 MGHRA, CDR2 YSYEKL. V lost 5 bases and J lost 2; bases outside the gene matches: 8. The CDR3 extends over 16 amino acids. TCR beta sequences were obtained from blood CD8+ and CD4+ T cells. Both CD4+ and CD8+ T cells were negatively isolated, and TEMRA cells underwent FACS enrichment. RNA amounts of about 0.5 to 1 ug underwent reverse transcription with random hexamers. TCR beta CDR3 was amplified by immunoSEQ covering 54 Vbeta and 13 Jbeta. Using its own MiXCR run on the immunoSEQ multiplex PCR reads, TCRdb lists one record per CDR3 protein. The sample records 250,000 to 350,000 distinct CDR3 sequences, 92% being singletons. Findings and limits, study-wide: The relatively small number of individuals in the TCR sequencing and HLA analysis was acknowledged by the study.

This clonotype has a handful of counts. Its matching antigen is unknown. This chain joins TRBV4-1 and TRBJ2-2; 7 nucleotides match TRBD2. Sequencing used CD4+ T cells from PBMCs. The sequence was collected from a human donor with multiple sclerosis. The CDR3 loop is CASSYRSGSNTGELFF. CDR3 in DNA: TGCGCCAGCAGCTATCGTAGCGGGTCTAACACCGGGGAGCTGTTTTTT.